The 23 T cell receptor beta chains reported below all come from one sample, sequenced in a study of T cells in Graves' hyperthyroidism and ophthalmopathy. RNA transcripts were the template for amplifying TCR beta CDR3 regions. With the HTBI primer set, the TCR CDR3 went through a first round of RT-PCR. A single record per CDR3 protein comes from TCRdb applying MiXCR to the multiplex PCR reads. The sample contains a few hundred thousand distinct CDR3 sequences, around 14% of which appear only once. The sample comprised blood. The receptors were gathered from a woman younger than 45 with Graves' hyperthyroidism.

With regard to this clonotype: Being one base from a much bigger clone, this may be a read error. The chain recombines TRBV5-1 with TRBJ2-2, with D possibly called TRBD1 or TRBD2 (5 bases each). The CDR3 is made up of 17 amino acids. The germline V gene encodes CDR1 SGHRS and CDR2 YFSETQ. The DNA for the CDR3 is TGCGCCAGCAGCTTAGTTGGGACCGATAAGAACGCCGGGGAGCTGTTTTTT. This sequence encodes CASSLVGTDKNAGELFF.

The table lists this clonotype with many counts. The rearrangement joins TRBV6-1 to TRBJ2-7; TRBD2 might be the D (5 bases). Germline values: CDR1 MNHNS, CDR2 SASEGT. The germline V and J ends were trimmed by 6 bases and 5 bases, with 11 bases remaining between them. The length of the CDR3 is 12 residues. CDR3 loop: CASSRRDDEQYF. CDR3 DNA sequence: TGTGCCAGCAGCCGCCGGGATGACGAGCAGTACTTC.

In its sample, this clonotype was seen a few times. This may be a read error: a much more frequent sequence differs by one nucleotide. The rearrangement joins TRBV5-1 to TRBJ2-7; 7 nucleotides line up with TRBD2. The CDR3 totals 15 residues. The junction had 10 bases not matched to a gene; V was cut back by 4 bases and J by 3 bases. Germline lookup yields CDR1 SGHRS and CDR2 YFSETQ. CDR3 loop: CASSPSTSEIYEQYF. In DNA form, the CDR3 reads TGCGCCAGCAGCCCATCCACTAGCGAGATCTACGAGCAGTACTTC.

This clonotype was recorded many times. The rearrangement links TRBV7-9 to TRBJ2-7; D may correspond to TRBD1 or TRBD2 (6 bases each). Germline lookup yields CDR1 SEHNR and CDR2 FQNEAQ (reference sequence). The V and J ends lost 7 bases and 5 bases respectively, with 21 bases between them. The CDR3 has 15 amino acids. In DNA, the CDR3 is TGTGCCAGCACCCGGTCGGGGGCAATAAGGAACGAGCAGTACTTC. Its protein is CASTRSGAIRNEQYF.

The table lists this clonotype with many counts. The chain couples TRBV19 to TRBJ2-3, with 8 bases fitting TRBD2. This CDR3 contains 15 residues. V was pared by 2 bases and J by 1 base, with 2 bases of the junction left unmatched. Germline V gene data show CDR1 as LNHDA and CDR2 as SQIVND (reference sequence). CDR3 sequence: CASSILAGRTDTQYF. The CDR3 DNA follows: TGTGCCAGTAGTATACTAGCGGGCCGCACAGATACGCAGTATTTT.

This clonotype was seen many times. CDR3 region: CASSLTSPDPYEQYF. As DNA, the CDR3 is TGTGCCAGCAGTTTAACTAGCCCCGACCCCTACGAGCAGTACTTC. The genes are TRBV28 and TRBJ2-7, with D possibly being TRBD2 (6 bases). CDR1 is MDHEN and CDR2 is SYDVKM in the germline V gene. This CDR3 is built from 15 residues. V lost 2 bases and J lost 2, with 13 bases in between.

V gene TRBV27 combines with J gene TRBJ1-1, with 8 bases identical to TRBD1. After removal of 6 bases from V and 1 base from J, the junction contained 10 bases not matched to a gene. The CDR3 spans 16 residues. Germline V gene lookup returns CDR1 MNHEY and CDR2 SMNVEV (reference sequence). The CDR3 DNA is TGTGCCAGCAGCCCGGGCCCAGGGGGCGCGAACACTGAAGCTTTCTTT. This codes for CASSPGPGGANTEAFF.

This clonotype occurred many times. V usage is TRBV12-3 or TRBV12-4 and J usage is TRBJ1-2, with 12 bases identical to TRBD1. The V gene end was trimmed by 1 base and the J gene end by 6 bases; junction bases not matched to a gene: 6. The CDR3 is 16 residues long. The CDR3 loop is CASSLVGTGGKNGYTF. CDR3 in DNA: TGTGCCAGCAGTTTAGTGGGGACAGGGGGCAAGAATGGCTACACCTTC.

The CDR3 bases are TGCGCCAGCAGCTTCAGTACGGGGAGCTCCTACGAGCAGTACTTC. It translates to CASSFSTGSSYEQYF. The V gene is TRBV5-1, the J gene TRBJ2-7; D may be TRBD2 (5 bases). Germline V lookup: CDR1 SGHRS, CDR2 YFSETQ. This CDR3 is built from 15 residues. The V gene lost 2 bases and the J gene lost 0 bases, with 12 bases spanning the gap. Combining the CDR3 with reference TRBV5-1 and TRBJ2-7 gives the whole variable domain KAGVTQTPRYLIKTRGQQVTLSCSPISGHRSVSWYQQTPGQGLQFLFEYFSETQRNKGNFPGRFSGRQFSNSRSEMNVSTLELGDSALYLCASSFSTGSSYEQYFGPGTRLTVT.

The genes are TRBV25-1 and TRBJ2-3; 13 bases fit TRBD2. V was clipped by 4 bases and J by 4 bases; unmatched bases: 5. The CDR3 extends over 16 amino acids. Germline assignment: CDR1 MGHDK and CDR2 SYGVNS. CDR3 bases: TGTGCCAGCAGTGGGGTGGGACTAGCGGGGTCAGATACGCAGTATTTT. This sequence encodes CASSGVGLAGSDTQYF.

The V and J genes are TRBV20-1 and TRBJ1-6; 11 nucleotides line up with TRBD1. The V segment lost 0 bases and the J segment 8 bases; nucleotides outside the gene matches: 3. Per germline, CDR1 DFQATT and CDR2 SNEGSKA (reference sequence). This CDR3 has 15 residues. The CDR3 bases are TGCAGTGCTAGAGAGGACAGGGGGCTCCATTCACCCCTCCACTTT. Its translation: CSAREDRGLHSPLHF.

This clonotype came up many times. The CDR3 DNA reads as TGTGCCAGCAGCTTAGATGAGACCACAGATACGCAGTATTTT. Encoded protein: CASSLDETTDTQYF. This chain links TRBV7-2 with TRBJ2-3; D remains ambiguous. CDR1 SGHTA and CDR2 FQGNSA come from the germline V gene. Deletions cut 1 base from V and 2 bases from J, with 7 bases between. The CDR3 runs 14 residues.

This clonotype has just a few counts. The chain employs TRBV30 and TRBJ2-7; possibly TRBD1 or TRBD2 for D (5 bases each). Trimming stripped 3 bases from V and 1 base from J, with 13 bases between. The CDR3 runs to 14 residues. The germline V gene has CDR1 GTSNPN and CDR2 SVGIG (reference sequence). The CDR3 DNA reads TGTGCCTGGAGCAACGGGGCTTCTTCCTACGAGCAGTACTTC. Amino acids: CAWSNGASSYEQYF.

V gene TRBV9 combines with J gene TRBJ2-7; D gene uncertain. The V end was cut by 3 bases, the J end by 2 bases, with 15 bases between. The CDR3 length is 15 residues. Germline V gene sequence: CDR1 SGDLS, CDR2 YYNGEE. CDR3 in amino acids: CASSAEVLGTYEQYF. CDR3 bases: TGTGCCAGCAGCGCAGAGGTTCTGGGTACCTACGAGCAGTACTTC.

This clonotype was picked up a small number of times. V gene TRBV5-1 combines with J gene TRBJ2-1, with 9 positions matching TRBD2. The CDR3 has 16 residues. V shed 4 bases and J 4 bases; nucleotides not matched to a gene: 9. Germline V gives CDR1 SGHRS, CDR2 YFSETQ. The CDR3 loop reads CASSPMPAGGYNEQFF. The CDR3 coding sequence is TGCGCCAGCAGCCCGATGCCGGCGGGAGGGTACAATGAGCAGTTCTTC.

The chain couples TRBV7-9 to TRBJ1-1, with 7 positions matching TRBD1. The V and J ends lost 7 bases and 0 bases, in that order; junction bases with no gene match: 5. The length of the CDR3 is 14 residues. In germline, CDR1 is SEHNR, CDR2 FQNEAQ (reference sequence). CDR3 protein: CASNPGTVNTEAFF. CDR3 coding DNA: TGTGCCAGCAACCCCGGGACAGTGAACACTGAAGCTTTCTTT.

Many counts were recorded for this clonotype. This rearrangement joins TRBV7-2 to TRBJ2-3, with 7 bases aligning to TRBD2. Trimming removed 6 bases from V and 5 bases from J; junction bases left unmatched: 14. The CDR3 extends over 16 amino acids. Germline CDR1 SGHTA, CDR2 FQGNSA. The CDR3 nucleotides read TGTGCCAGCAGACTTCAATGGGGGAGGGCCGAAGATACGCAGTATTTT. It yields the protein CASRLQWGRAEDTQYF.

This clonotype was detected a few times. This chain links TRBV27 with TRBJ2-7; TRBD2 aligns across 7 bases. The CDR3 consists of 14 residues. Germline trimming cut 3 bases from V and 9 bases from J; bases unmatched to any gene: 11. Germline V gene data show CDR1 as MNHEY and CDR2 as SMNVEV (reference sequence). Here the CDR3 DNA reads TGTGCCAGCAGTTTTGCGGGAGCCCCCGGAGGGCAGTACTTC. It specifies CASSFAGAPGGQYF.

The sample holds many counts of this clonotype. The rearrangement links TRBV2 to TRBJ2-1; D possibly corresponds to TRBD2 (6 bases). The CDR3 extends over 15 amino acids. V was shortened by 10 bases and J by 0 bases, with 16 bases between the two germline ends. Germline assignment: CDR1 SNHLY and CDR2 FYNNEI. This CDR3 reads CAIHSGLSSYNEQFF. The CDR3, as DNA: TGTGCCATACATAGCGGACTGAGCTCCTACAATGAGCAGTTCTTC.

The V call is TRBV7-2, the J call TRBJ2-7; 10 bases agree with TRBD2. The CDR3 loop spans 17 amino acids. Per germline, CDR1 SGHTA and CDR2 FQGNSA. Trimming at V came to 2 bases and at J to 4 bases, leaving 11 bases not matched to a gene. In DNA form, the CDR3 reads TGTGCCAGCAGCTTACATCGTCTCGGGACTAGCGATTACGAGCAGTACTTC. Its translation: CASSLHRLGTSDYEQYF. The whole variable domain, filled in from reference TRBV7-2 and TRBJ2-7, reads GAGVSQSPSNKVTEKGKDVELRCDPISGHTALYWYRQSLGQGLEFLIYFQGNSAPDKSGLPSDRFSAERTGGSVSTLTIQRTQQEDSAVYLCASSLHRLGTSDYEQYFGPGTRLTVT.

CDR3 bases: TGTGCCAGCAGTCCAAGAAGTAAAAATGAAGCTTTCTTT. This translates into CASSPRSKNEAFF. This chain joins TRBV27 and TRBJ1-1; D unclear. The V gene lost 5 bases and the J gene lost 7 bases, with 14 bases spanning the gap. The CDR3 is 13 amino acids. Germline CDR1 MNHEY, CDR2 SMNVEV (reference sequence).

The CDR3 here is CASSDPPGLATYEQYF. CDR3 coding DNA: TGCGCCAGCAGTGATCCGCCGGGACTAGCGACCTACGAGCAGTACTTC. V usage is TRBV10-2 and J usage is TRBJ2-7; 10 bases are shared with TRBD2. The length of the CDR3 is 16 residues. With V trimmed by 3 bases and J by 2 bases, 7 bases remained unmatched. Germline assignment: CDR1 WSHSY and CDR2 SAAADI.

The rearrangement uses TRBV6-1 and TRBJ1-1; D uncertain. The CDR3 contains 9 residues. Trimming pared 7 bases from V and 9 bases from J, leaving 6 bases between. Germline-derived CDR1 and CDR2 are MNHNS and SASEGT. For the CDR3, the DNA is TGTGCCAGCAAAGAGAAAGCTTTCTTT. This gives the protein CASKEKAFF.